This entry describes one T cell receptor beta chain. As yet, its antigen is unknown. This entry comes from a study of shared clonotypes between healthy human individuals. Study in general: Per donor, CD8 memory used one plate, CD8 naive used two, CD4 memory used three and CD4 naive used three.

Findings and caveats of the study: The sole specimen, blood, was sampled, and tissue repertoires likely differ. Sharing of clonotypes among donors was expected to vary with sequencing depth.

Germline CDR1 reads MDHEN; CDR2 reads SYDVKM. V gave up 1 base and J gave up 6 bases, with 9 bases separating them. The CDR3 has 14 amino acids. This table comes from immunoSEQ multiplex PCR, and its TCRdb copy is limited to in-frame clones, with some not included. The table records around 2.3 million clones, nearly 97% of them present only once. The sequencing input was naive CD4+ T cells sorted from blood. Noted subset: CD45RA+ positively selected. The chain employs TRBV28 and TRBJ2-2; maybe TRBD1 (6 bases). This TCR came from a man between 18 and 35 years old in good health. The CDR3 region has the DNA TGTGCCAGCAGTTTATCAGGGGCCGCCGGGGAGCTGTTTTTT. Its protein product is CASSLSGAAGELFF.